These 18 T cell receptor beta chains were all obtained from the same sample, sequenced in a study of early T cells in non-severe SARS-CoV-2 infection. TCRdb re-called the 5' RACE reads through MiXCR, storing one row per CDR3 protein. Here the sample spans around 77,000 distinct CDR3 sequences, 9% to 15% being singletons. This material consisted of whole blood, taken at baseline. The receptors derive from an adult who was a healthcare worker with PCR-confirmed SARS-CoV-2 infection or an uninfected control (not recorded which). The donor label of this sample is uncertain.

V gene TRBV3-1 combines with J gene TRBJ2-4, with 13 bases matching TRBD2. In germline, CDR1 is LGHDT, CDR2 YNNKEL (reference sequence). Germline trimming cut 7 bases from V and 7 bases from J; bases unmatched to any gene: 4. The CDR3 runs to 14 residues. In DNA, the CDR3 is TGTGCCAGCACCACTAGCGGGGGGGCCAACATTCAGTACTTC. It translates to CASTTSGGANIQYF.

This clonotype appeared many times. The V call is TRBV11-2, the J call TRBJ2-6; D ambiguous. The CDR3 spans 12 residues. The V and J ends lost 3 bases and 4 bases respectively, with 1 base between them. Germline CDR1 SGHAT, CDR2 FQNNGV. The CDR3 DNA sequence: TGTGCCAGCAGCTTCGGGGCCAACGTCCTGACTTTC. Protein: CASSFGANVLTF. The variable domain in full, completed from reference TRBV11-2 and TRBJ2-6, reads EAGVAQSPRYKIIEKRQSVAFWCNPISGHATLYWYQQILGQGPKLLIQFQNNGVVDDSQLPKDRFSAERLKGVDSTLKIQPAKLEDSAVYLCASSFGANVLTFGAGSRLTVL.

The gene calls are TRBV6-1 and TRBJ2-3; 9 nucleotides match TRBD1. Germline V gene sequence: CDR1 MNHNS, CDR2 SASEGT. J gave up 4 bases and V 6 bases, and 5 bases lay outside the gene matches. The CDR3 runs to 14 residues. The CDR3 coding sequence is TGTGCCAGCAGCAGGGACAGGGTCTCAGATACGCAGTATTTT. This gives the protein CASSRDRVSDTQYF.

This chain links TRBV10-3 with TRBJ2-7; TRBD1 aligns across 8 bases. Germline lookup yields CDR1 ENHRY and CDR2 SYGVKD. This CDR3 has 15 amino acids. V lost 6 bases to trimming and J lost 2 bases; unmatched junction nucleotides: 9. The CDR3 loop is CAISDRGLGTYEQYF. CDR3 nucleotides: TGTGCCATCAGCGACAGGGGCTTGGGCACCTACGAGCAGTACTTC.

This clonotype was counted at least ten times. The J gene is TRBJ2-7, the V gene TRBV6-2 or TRBV6-3; TRBD2 matches 9 bases. The CDR3 loop spans 15 amino acids. Germline loops: CDR1 MNHEY, CDR2 SVGEGT. V shed 7 bases, J shed 7 bases, and the junction held 14 bases outside the gene matches. CDR3 sequence: CASNPALAGKGEQYF. CDR3 bases: TGTGCCAGCAACCCAGCCCTAGCGGGAAAGGGAGAGCAGTACTTC.

This chain joins TRBV6-5 and TRBJ1-1; TRBD1 might be the D (6 bases). V lost 10 bases to trimming and J lost 12 bases, with 30 bases between them. Germline-derived CDR1 and CDR2 are MNHEY and SVGAGI. The CDR3 extends over 15 amino acids. DNA of the CDR3: TGTGCCATCGGGTCCGGAGGAGGACAGCTCGCCGAAACTTTCTTT. Protein product: CAIGSGGGQLAETFF.

CDR3 protein: CASSPVESGTQYF. CDR3 nucleotide sequence: TGTGCCAGCTCGCCGGTCGAATCAGGCACGCAGTATTTT. This rearrangement joins TRBV18 to TRBJ2-3; D ambiguous. The CDR3 is 13 amino acids. V was cut by 6 bases and J by 9 bases, with 16 bases left in between. Germline loops: CDR1 KGHSH, CDR2 LQKENI.

V is TRBV3-1 and J is TRBJ2-7; the match to TRBD1 covers 9 bases. The CDR3 contains 14 residues. Per germline, CDR1 LGHDT and CDR2 YNNKEL (reference sequence). The trim removed 7 bases at V and 5 bases at J, leaving 9 bases unmatched. CDR3 bases: TGTGCCAGCACCCGACAGGGGGAGAAGGACGAGCAGTACTTC. This codes for CASTRQGEKDEQYF.

This clonotype was counted many times. The J gene is TRBJ1-2, the V gene TRBV6-2 or TRBV6-3; D call uncertain. Germline values: CDR1 MNHEY, CDR2 SVGEGT. The V and J ends lost 4 bases and 5 bases respectively, with 17 bases between them. The CDR3 totals 15 residues. The CDR3 here is CASSSWTDTIYGYTF. CDR3 coding DNA: TGTGCCAGCAGTTCCTGGACTGATACAATTTATGGCTACACCTTC.

The chain carries TRBV19 and TRBJ2-3; D uncertain. The CDR3 sequence is 14 residues long. Germline CDR1 and CDR2: LNHDA and SQIVND (reference sequence). Trimming removed 3 bases from V and 2 bases from J, with 9 bases in between. The CDR3 loop reads CASSIWRNTDTQYF. The CDR3 DNA follows: TGTGCCAGTAGTATTTGGCGGAACACAGATACGCAGTATTTT.

The chain links TRBV15 to TRBJ1-1; D may be TRBD1 (6 bases). Trimming stripped 4 bases from V and 3 bases from J, with 12 bases between. CDR3 length equals 14 residues. The V gene's germline CDR1 is LNHNV and CDR2 YYDKDF (reference sequence). CDR3 in DNA: TGTGCCACCAGCAAGAGAGCAGGGGACACTGAAGCTTTCTTT. This sequence encodes CATSKRAGDTEAFF.

The chain recombines TRBV5-6 with TRBJ2-7, with TRBD1 matching 9 bases. Trimming cost V 2 bases and J 6 bases; bases outside gene matches: 3. Germline V CDR1 and CDR2: SGHDT, YYEEEE. The CDR3 has 13 amino acids. CDR3 nucleotides: TGTGCCAGCAGCTTAGACAGGGGGGCCGAGCAGTACTTC. Translated: CASSLDRGAEQYF.

This clonotype came up a few times. The chain joins TRBV7-2 to TRBJ2-5; maybe TRBD1 (5 bases). The CDR3 sequence is 13 residues long. From germline, CDR1 is SGHTA and CDR2 FQGNSA. V was trimmed by 5 bases and J by 5 bases, leaving 12 bases between them. The CDR3 DNA reads TGTGCCAGCAGCCCGGGCAGGGTGGAGACCCAGTACTTC. The encoded protein is CASSPGRVETQYF.

This clonotype was recorded many times. The J gene is TRBJ1-2, the V gene TRBV19, with D unresolved. Germline values: CDR1 LNHDA, CDR2 SQIVND (reference sequence). The CDR3 totals 14 residues. The germline V and J ends were trimmed by 4 bases and 4 bases, with 13 bases remaining between them. The CDR3 region has the DNA TGTGCCAGTAGTAATCGTGGCTCCATCTATGGCTACACCTTC. Amino acids: CASSNRGSIYGYTF.

The chain uses TRBV5-1 and TRBJ2-2; TRBD2 aligns across 12 bases. CDR1 SGHRS and CDR2 YFSETQ come from the germline V gene. CDR3 length equals 15 residues. Trimming took 4 bases from V and 7 from J; bases not matched to a gene: 5. CDR3 nucleotide sequence: TGCGCCAGCAGCCGACTAGCGGGAGAAGGCGGGGAGCTGTTTTTT. Translated, it gives CASSRLAGEGGELFF. Looking up the rest from reference TRBV5-1 and TRBJ2-2 gives the full variable domain: KAGVTQTPRYLIKTRGQQVTLSCSPISGHRSVSWYQQTPGQGLQFLFEYFSETQRNKGNFPGRFSGRQFSNSRSEMNVSTLELGDSALYLCASSRLAGEGGELFFGEGSRLTVL.

A word on this clonotype: Possible read error: a much larger clone is one base away. The chain combines TRBV11-2 with TRBJ2-3, with 7 bases aligning to TRBD2. V dropped 5 bases and J dropped 7; count of bases not matched to a gene: 12. The CDR3 spans 15 residues. CDR1 is SGHAT, CDR2 FQNNGV, per germline. The DNA of the CDR3 is TGTGCCAGCAGCGTCCAGGCGGGAGTGGCGAATACGCAGTATTTT. Translating it yields CASSVQAGVANTQYF.

This clonotype was observed a few times. This chain connects TRBV4-2 to TRBJ1-5; the match to TRBD1 covers 9 bases. The CDR3 runs to 15 residues. V shed 3 bases and J 5 bases; nucleotides not matched to a gene: 5. From germline, CDR1 is LGHNA and CDR2 YNFKEQ. CDR3 in amino acids: CASSHSRTGDQPQHF. The CDR3 region has the DNA TGTGCCAGCAGCCACAGTCGGACAGGGGATCAGCCCCAGCATTTT.

This chain connects TRBV6-2 or TRBV6-3 to TRBJ2-2; no clear D gene. The CDR3 is made up of 13 amino acids. Germline loops: CDR1 MNHEY, CDR2 SVGEGT. Trimming removed 5 bases from V and 2 bases from J, with 6 bases in between. CDR3 DNA: TGTGCCAGCAGTCCAACCAACACCGGGGAGCTGTTTTTT. Translating gives CASSPTNTGELFF.